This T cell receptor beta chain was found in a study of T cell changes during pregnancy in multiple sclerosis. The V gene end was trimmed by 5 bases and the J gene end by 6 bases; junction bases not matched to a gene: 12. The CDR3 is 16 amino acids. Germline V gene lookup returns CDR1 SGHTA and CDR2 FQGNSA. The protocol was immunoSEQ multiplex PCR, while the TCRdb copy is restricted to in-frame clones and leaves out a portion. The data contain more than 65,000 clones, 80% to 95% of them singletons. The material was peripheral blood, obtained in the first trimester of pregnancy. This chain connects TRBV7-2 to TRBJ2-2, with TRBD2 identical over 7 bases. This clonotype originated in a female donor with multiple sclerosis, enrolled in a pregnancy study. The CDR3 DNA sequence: TGTGCCAGCAGCCCATTAGCGGCCCGGGGGGCCGGGGAGCTGTTTTTT. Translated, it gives CASSPLAARGAGELFF.